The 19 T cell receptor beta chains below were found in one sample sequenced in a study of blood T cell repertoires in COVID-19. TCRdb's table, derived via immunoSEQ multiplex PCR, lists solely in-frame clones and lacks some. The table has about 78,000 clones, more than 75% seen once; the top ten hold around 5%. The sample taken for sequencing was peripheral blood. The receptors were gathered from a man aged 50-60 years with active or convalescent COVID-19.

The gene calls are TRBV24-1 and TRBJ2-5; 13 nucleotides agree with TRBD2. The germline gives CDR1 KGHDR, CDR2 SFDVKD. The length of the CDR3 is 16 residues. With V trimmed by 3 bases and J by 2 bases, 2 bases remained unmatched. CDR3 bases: TGTGCCACCAGTGATCGGACTAGCGGGGGTCAAGAGACCCAGTACTTC. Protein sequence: CATSDRTSGGQETQYF.

In nucleotides, the CDR3 is TGTGCCAGTAAGTTCGCTCTAGCGGCCTACAATGAGCAGTTCTTC. It encodes CASKFALAAYNEQFF. The chain recombines TRBV19 with TRBJ2-1; 7 bases map to TRBD2. Germline values: CDR1 LNHDA, CDR2 SQIVND (reference sequence). The trim removed 7 bases at V and 2 bases at J, leaving 8 bases unmatched. This CDR3 has 15 residues. Together with reference TRBV19 and TRBJ2-1, the CDR3 gives the full variable domain: DGGITQSPKYLFRKEGQNVTLSCEQNLNHDAMYWYRQDPGQGLRLIYYSQIVNDFQKGDIAEGYSVSREKKESFPLTVTSAQKNPTAFYLCASKFALAAYNEQFFGPGTRLTVL.

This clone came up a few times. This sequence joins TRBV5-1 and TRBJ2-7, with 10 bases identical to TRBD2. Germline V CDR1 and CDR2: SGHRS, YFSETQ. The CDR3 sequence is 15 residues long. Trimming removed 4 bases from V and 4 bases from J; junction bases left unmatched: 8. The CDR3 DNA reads TGCGCCAGCAGCGAGATCGCTAGCGGGGGATACGAGCAGTACTTC. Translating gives CASSEIASGGYEQYF. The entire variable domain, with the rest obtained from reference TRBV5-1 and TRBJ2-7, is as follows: KAGVTQTPRYLIKTRGQQVTLSCSPISGHRSVSWYQQTPGQGLQFLFEYFSETQRNKGNFPGRFSGRQFSNSRSEMNVSTLELGDSALYLCASSEIASGGYEQYFGPGTRLTVT.

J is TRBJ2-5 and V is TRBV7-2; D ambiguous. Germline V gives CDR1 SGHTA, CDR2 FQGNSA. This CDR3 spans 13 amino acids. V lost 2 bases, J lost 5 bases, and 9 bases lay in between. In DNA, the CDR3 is TGTGCCAGCAGCTTATTCGGGTGGGAGACCCAGTACTTC. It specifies CASSLFGWETQYF.

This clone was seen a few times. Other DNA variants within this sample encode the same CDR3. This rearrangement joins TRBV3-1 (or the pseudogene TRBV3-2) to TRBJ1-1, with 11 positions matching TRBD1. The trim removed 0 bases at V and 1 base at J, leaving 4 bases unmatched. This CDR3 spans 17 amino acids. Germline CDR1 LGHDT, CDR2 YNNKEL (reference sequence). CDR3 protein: CASSQEDRGLWNTEAFF. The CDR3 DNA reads TGTGCCAGCAGCCAAGAGGACAGGGGGCTGTGGAACACTGAAGCTTTCTTT.

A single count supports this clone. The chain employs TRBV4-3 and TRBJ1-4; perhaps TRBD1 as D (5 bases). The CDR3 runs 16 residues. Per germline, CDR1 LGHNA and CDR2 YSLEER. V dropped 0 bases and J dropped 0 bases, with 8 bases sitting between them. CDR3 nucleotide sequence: TGCGCCAGCAGCCAAGATGAAGGGGCAACTAATGAAAAACTGTTTTTT. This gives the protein CASSQDEGATNEKLFF.

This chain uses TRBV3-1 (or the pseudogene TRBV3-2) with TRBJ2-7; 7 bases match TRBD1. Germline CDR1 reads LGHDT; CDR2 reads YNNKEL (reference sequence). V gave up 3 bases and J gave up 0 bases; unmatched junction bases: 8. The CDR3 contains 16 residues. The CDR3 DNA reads TGTGCCAGCAGCCATGGGACAGTCATTTCCTCCTACGAGCAGTACTTC. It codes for CASSHGTVISSYEQYF.

The CDR3 sequence is CASRRDRDRDPINQPQHF. The CDR3 bases are TGTGCCAGCAGGCGTGACAGGGATCGGGATCCTATCAATCAGCCCCAGCATTTT. The chain uses TRBV28 and TRBJ1-5, with 7 nucleotides matching TRBD1. Trimming at V came to 6 bases and at J to 3 bases, leaving 17 bases not matched to a gene. The CDR3 sequence is 18 residues long. CDR1 MDHEN and CDR2 SYDVKM come from the germline V gene.

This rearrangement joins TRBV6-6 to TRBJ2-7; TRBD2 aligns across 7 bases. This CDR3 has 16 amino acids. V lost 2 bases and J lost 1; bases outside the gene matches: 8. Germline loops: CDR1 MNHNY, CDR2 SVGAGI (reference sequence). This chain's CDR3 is CASSYLGGAKSYEQYF. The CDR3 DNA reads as TGTGCCAGCAGTTACCTGGGAGGGGCGAAGTCCTACGAGCAGTACTTC.

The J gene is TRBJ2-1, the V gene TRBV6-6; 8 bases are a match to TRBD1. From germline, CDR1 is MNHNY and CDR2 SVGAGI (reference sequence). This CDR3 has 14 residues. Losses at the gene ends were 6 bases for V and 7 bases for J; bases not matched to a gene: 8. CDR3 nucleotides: TGTGCCAGCAGCGGGACAGGAAAGGGGAATGAGCAGTTCTTC. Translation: CASSGTGKGNEQFF.

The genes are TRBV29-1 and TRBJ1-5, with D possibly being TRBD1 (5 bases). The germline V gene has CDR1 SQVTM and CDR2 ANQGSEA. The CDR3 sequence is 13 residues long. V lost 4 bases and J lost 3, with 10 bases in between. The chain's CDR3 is CSVVAGLNQPQHF. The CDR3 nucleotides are TGCAGCGTTGTTGCAGGGCTCAATCAGCCCCAGCATTTT.

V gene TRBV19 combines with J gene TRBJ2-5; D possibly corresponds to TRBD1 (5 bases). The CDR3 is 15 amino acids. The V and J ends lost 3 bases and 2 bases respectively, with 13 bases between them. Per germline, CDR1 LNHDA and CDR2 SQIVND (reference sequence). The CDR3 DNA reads TGTGCCAGTAGTATTTCTCACAGGCCACAAGAGACCCAGTACTTC. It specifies CASSISHRPQETQYF.

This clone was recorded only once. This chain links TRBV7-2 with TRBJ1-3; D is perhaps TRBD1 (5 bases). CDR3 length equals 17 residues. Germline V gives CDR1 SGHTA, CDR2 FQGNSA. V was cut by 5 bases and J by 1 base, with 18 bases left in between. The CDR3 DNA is TGTGCCAGCAGCCGCCAAGTGGGGGGTTTGTCTGGAAACACCATATATTTT. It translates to CASSRQVGGLSGNTIYF.

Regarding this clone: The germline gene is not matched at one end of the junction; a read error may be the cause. The DNA of the CDR3 is TGTGCCAGCAGTTCGACCGGAGACAGGGAGTCTTTT. Protein: CASSSTGDRESF. The chain carries TRBV28 and TRBJ1-1, with 7 bases that match TRBD1. From germline, CDR1 is MDHEN and CDR2 SYDVKM. This CDR3 contains 12 residues.

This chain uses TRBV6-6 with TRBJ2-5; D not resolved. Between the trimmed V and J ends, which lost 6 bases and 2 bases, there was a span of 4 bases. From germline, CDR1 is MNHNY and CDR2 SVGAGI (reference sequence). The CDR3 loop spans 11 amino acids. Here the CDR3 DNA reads TGTGCCAGCAGCCTACAAGAGACCCAGTACTTC. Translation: CASSLQETQYF.

CDR3 sequence (DNA): TGTGCCTGGGGAACTCCAGGGACTGAAGCTTTCTTT. Residues: CAWGTPGTEAFF. The chain links TRBV30 to TRBJ1-1; tentative D call: TRBD1 (5 bases). The CDR3 has 12 residues. Deletions cut 5 bases from V and 5 bases from J, with 12 bases between. Germline V gives CDR1 GTSNPN, CDR2 SVGIG (reference sequence).

Here the CDR3 reads CASSLTQGPYEQYF. The CDR3 DNA sequence: TGTGCCAGCAGCTTGACTCAGGGGCCGTACGAGCAGTACTTC. The chain recombines TRBV5-6 with TRBJ2-7; the D gene is possibly TRBD1 (6 bases). V was pared by 1 base and J by 4 bases, with 12 bases between. This CDR3 comprises 14 residues. Germline loops: CDR1 SGHDT, CDR2 YYEEEE. Together with reference TRBV5-6 and TRBJ2-7, the CDR3 gives the full variable domain: DAGVTQSPTHLIKTRGQQVTLRCSPKSGHDTVSWYQQALGQGPQFIFQYYEEEERQRGNFPDRFSGHQFPNYSSELNVNALLLGDSALYLCASSLTQGPYEQYFGPGTRLTVT.

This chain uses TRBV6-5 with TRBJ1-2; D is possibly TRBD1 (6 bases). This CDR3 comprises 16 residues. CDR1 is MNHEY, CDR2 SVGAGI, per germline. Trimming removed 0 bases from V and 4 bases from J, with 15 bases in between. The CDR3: CASSYSIRARGYGYTF. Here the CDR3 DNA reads TGTGCCAGCAGTTACTCGATAAGGGCCAGGGGCTATGGCTACACCTTC.

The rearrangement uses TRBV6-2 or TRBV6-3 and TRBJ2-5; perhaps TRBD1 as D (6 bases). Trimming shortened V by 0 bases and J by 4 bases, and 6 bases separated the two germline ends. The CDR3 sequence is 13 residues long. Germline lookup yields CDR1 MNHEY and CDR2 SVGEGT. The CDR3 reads CASSYSGAETQYF. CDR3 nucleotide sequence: TGTGCCAGCAGTTACTCGGGGGCAGAGACCCAGTACTTC.